One and the same sample provided the 22 T cell receptor beta chains below, sequenced in a study of technical replicates of blood from a handful of donors. Clones were sequenced by immunoSEQ multiplex PCR, and TCRdb holds only the in-frame ones, with some missing. The sample holds around 71,000 clones, roughly 90% seen once. Sequencing input: T cells isolated from PBMCs. These receptors came from a human donor in good health.

The gene calls are TRBV9 and TRBJ2-7, with TRBD1 matching 7 bases. CDR1 is SGDLS, CDR2 YYNGEE, per germline. The CDR3 consists of 16 residues. The J segment lost 0 bases and the V segment lost 0 bases, leaving 6 bases of the junction unmatched. The CDR3 sequence is CASSVGRGPSSYEQYF. The CDR3 region has the DNA TGTGCCAGCAGCGTAGGTAGGGGGCCGAGCTCCTACGAGCAGTACTTC.

This chain links TRBV11-3 with TRBJ1-1, with TRBD1 matching over 11 bases. This CDR3 comprises 16 residues. Germline values: CDR1 SGHNT, CDR2 YENEEA. V lost 5 bases to trimming and J lost 3 bases; unmatched junction nucleotides: 8. CDR3 loop: CASSPTDRGPDTEAFF. The CDR3 bases are TGTGCCAGCAGCCCCACGGACAGGGGGCCGGACACTGAAGCTTTCTTT. The full variable domain, with the rest looked up from reference TRBV11-3 and TRBJ1-1, is EAGVVQSPRYKIIEKKQPVAFWCNPISGHNTLYWYLQNLGQGPELLIRYENEEAVDDSQLPKDRFSAERLKGVDSTLKIQPAELGDSAVYLCASSPTDRGPDTEAFFGQGTRLTVV.

V gene TRBV11-3 combines with J gene TRBJ1-1; possibly TRBD1 for D (6 bases). V was shortened by 4 bases and J by 10 bases, with 16 bases between the two germline ends. Germline V gene lookup returns CDR1 SGHNT and CDR2 YENEEA. CDR3 length: 13 residues. The CDR3 here is CASSSHREEGAFF. The CDR3 DNA reads TGTGCCAGCAGCTCCCACAGGGAAGAAGGAGCTTTCTTT.

V is TRBV6-5 and J is TRBJ1-4, with TRBD1 matching 7 bases. Germline trimming cut 6 bases from V and 7 bases from J; bases unmatched to any gene: 8. This CDR3 has 14 residues. Germline CDR1 is MNHEY and CDR2 is SVGAGI. CDR3 sequence: CASRPQGRFEKLFF. The CDR3 DNA reads TGTGCCAGCAGACCACAGGGGAGGTTTGAAAAACTGTTTTTT.

The chain couples TRBV7-3 to TRBJ2-6; weak D call: TRBD2 (6 bases). This CDR3 has 17 residues. Germline V CDR1 and CDR2: SGHTA, FQGTGA. V gave up 5 bases and J gave up 0 bases, with 14 bases separating them. The CDR3 reads CASSVPGLPSGANVLTF. The DNA of the CDR3 is TGTGCCAGCAGCGTTCCGGGACTCCCCTCTGGGGCCAACGTCCTGACTTTC.

V and J are TRBV5-1 and TRBJ2-1; TRBD1 matches at 7 bases. Germline-derived CDR1 and CDR2 are SGHRS and YFSETQ. V shed 0 bases, J shed 3 bases, and the junction held 0 bases outside the gene matches. The CDR3 sequence is 14 residues long. The CDR3 is CASSLGTGYNEQFF. The DNA of the CDR3 is TGCGCCAGCAGCTTGGGGACAGGCTACAATGAGCAGTTCTTC.

This clone was counted a few times. The chain joins TRBV4-1 to TRBJ1-2, with 7 bases matching TRBD1. Trimming took 0 bases from V and 8 from J; bases not matched to a gene: 6. CDR3 length equals 14 residues. Germline lookup yields CDR1 MGHRA and CDR2 YSYEKL. The CDR3 DNA is TGCGCCAGCAGCCAAGAGTACAGGGGCGAAGGCTACACCTTC. It specifies CASSQEYRGEGYTF.

The chain couples TRBV19 to TRBJ2-3; TRBD2 matches 12 bases. This CDR3 has 17 amino acids. Germline CDR1 and CDR2: LNHDA and SQIVND (reference sequence). V lost 1 base and J lost 6; bases outside the gene matches: 8. The CDR3 loop is CASSIVTSGSFLDTQYF. In DNA form, the CDR3 reads TGTGCCAGTAGTATAGTGACTAGCGGGAGTTTTTTGGATACGCAGTATTTT.

On this clone itself: The sample holds other DNA sequences that translate to the same CDR3. This chain uses TRBV27 with TRBJ2-7; 9 nucleotides match TRBD1. This CDR3 comprises 12 residues. V shed 6 bases, J shed 3 bases, and the junction held 0 bases outside the gene matches. Germline V gives CDR1 MNHEY, CDR2 SMNVEV (reference sequence). The CDR3 DNA is TGTGCCAGCAGGACAGGGGGCTACGAGCAGTACTTC. This encodes CASRTGGYEQYF.

The chain links TRBV7-8 to TRBJ2-7, with TRBD2 as a possible D gene (5 bases). CDR1 is SGHVS and CDR2 is FQNEAQ in the germline V gene. The germline V and J ends were trimmed by 1 base and 1 base, with 8 bases remaining between them. CDR3 length: 14 amino acids. The CDR3 region has the DNA TGTGCCAGCAGCTTAGAATCGGGATCCTACGAGCAGTACTTC. It codes for CASSLESGSYEQYF.

This chain links TRBV6-6 with TRBJ1-1; D gene unclear. This CDR3 has 13 amino acids. Germline CDR1 reads MNHNY; CDR2 reads SVGAGI (reference sequence). V was cut by 2 bases and J by 1 base, with 5 bases left in between. In nucleotides, the CDR3 is TGTGCCAGCAGTTACGGCCAGAACACTGAAGCTTTCTTT. This sequence encodes CASSYGQNTEAFF.

This clone turned up a few times. The V call is TRBV10-3, the J call TRBJ1-1; D is perhaps TRBD1 (6 bases). V lost 5 bases and J 1 base, leaving 8 bases between the germline ends. There are 13 residues in the CDR3. Germline CDR1 is ENHRY and CDR2 is SYGVKD. CDR3 amino acids: CAISPDRNTEAFF. The DNA for the CDR3 is TGTGCCATCAGTCCGGACAGGAACACTGAAGCTTTCTTT.

V gene TRBV2 combines with J gene TRBJ1-4; 10 nucleotides align to TRBD1. The CDR3 is made up of 14 amino acids. The germline V gene has CDR1 SNHLY and CDR2 FYNNEI. The V segment lost 6 bases and the J segment 7 bases; nucleotides outside the gene matches: 5. This CDR3 is CASRADRGLEKLFF. The CDR3 DNA reads as TGTGCCAGCAGGGCTGACAGGGGGCTTGAAAAACTGTTTTTT.

The J gene is TRBJ2-7, the V gene TRBV28; 9 nucleotides align to TRBD1. V shed 3 bases and J 4 bases; nucleotides not matched to a gene: 7. Germline CDR1 is MDHEN and CDR2 is SYDVKM. This CDR3 contains 15 residues. Here the CDR3 DNA reads TGTGCCAGCAGTTTCCCGGGACAGGGAAAGTACGAGCAGTACTTC. It translates to CASSFPGQGKYEQYF. Combining the CDR3 with reference TRBV28 and TRBJ2-7 gives the whole variable domain DVKVTQSSRYLVKRTGEKVFLECVQDMDHENMFWYRQDPGLGLRLIYFSYDVKMKEKGDIPEGYSVSREKKERFSLILESASTNQTSMYLCASSFPGQGKYEQYFGPGTRLTVT.

The V gene is TRBV27, the J gene TRBJ2-1; TRBD2 matches 9 bases. Germline-derived CDR1 and CDR2 are MNHEY and SMNVEV (reference sequence). The CDR3 contains 16 residues. With 0 bases clipped from V and 14 bases from J, the junction kept 14 bases outside the gene matches. CDR3 sequence: CASSLSPRTSAKMEFF. DNA of the CDR3: TGTGCCAGCAGTTTATCCCCAAGGACTAGCGCCAAAATGGAGTTCTTC.

The V call is TRBV25-1, the J call TRBJ2-2, with TRBD2 matching 9 bases. Germline lookup yields CDR1 MGHDK and CDR2 SYGVNS. The CDR3 has 14 amino acids. J lost 5 bases, V lost 5 bases, and 3 bases had no gene match. The CDR3 reads CASSFAGGTGELFF. The CDR3 nucleotides are TGTGCCAGCAGTTTCGCGGGAGGGACCGGGGAGCTGTTTTTT.

This chain connects TRBV28 to TRBJ2-1, with 9 positions matching TRBD2. The CDR3 contains 15 residues. V was clipped by 3 bases and J by 1 base; unmatched bases: 1. CDR1 MDHEN and CDR2 SYDVKM come from the germline V gene. In nucleotides, the CDR3 is TGTGCCAGCAGTTTGGCGGGAGGGTCCTACAATGAGCAGTTCTTC. Protein product: CASSLAGGSYNEQFF.

The V call is TRBV4-1, the J call TRBJ2-7, with TRBD1 as a possible D gene (6 bases). The CDR3 is 16 amino acids. Trimming pared 1 base from V and 3 bases from J, leaving 16 bases between. The germline V gene encodes CDR1 MGHRA and CDR2 YSYEKL. As DNA, the CDR3 is TGCGCCAGCAGCCAAGGGGTAGCGACAGGAAGCTACGAGCAGTACTTC. This codes for CASSQGVATGSYEQYF.

The gene calls are TRBV4-3 and TRBJ2-7; D unclear. The V end lost 0 bases, the J end lost 3 bases, and 6 bases lay between the germline ends. This CDR3 comprises 13 residues. Germline assignment: CDR1 LGHNA and CDR2 YSLEER. This chain's CDR3 is CASSQDKLYEQYF. CDR3 nucleotides: TGCGCCAGCAGCCAAGATAAGCTCTACGAGCAGTACTTC.

V gene TRBV5-1 combines with J gene TRBJ2-2; unclear D gene. CDR3 length: 15 residues. Germline V lookup: CDR1 SGHRS, CDR2 YFSETQ. The V and J ends lost 0 bases and 3 bases respectively, with 9 bases between them. CDR3 residues: CASSLGAIHTGELFF. The CDR3 coding sequence is TGCGCCAGCAGCTTGGGTGCGATTCACACCGGGGAGCTGTTTTTT.

The V and J genes are TRBV6-6 and TRBJ2-1, with D possibly being TRBD2 (5 bases). The CDR3 is 13 amino acids. Germline-derived CDR1 and CDR2 are MNHNY and SVGAGI (reference sequence). Between the trimmed V and J ends, which lost 0 bases and 6 bases, there was a span of 6 bases. CDR3 residues: CASSYSGVNEQFF. CDR3 DNA sequence: TGTGCCAGCAGTTACTCCGGGGTCAATGAGCAGTTCTTC.

The chain combines TRBV10-3 with TRBJ1-4, with D hard to call. Germline-derived CDR1 and CDR2 are ENHRY and SYGVKD. The CDR3 has 11 amino acids. Trimming cost V 2 bases and J 10 bases, with 5 bases left between them. CDR3 bases: TGTGCCATCAGTGAGACTGGAAAACTGTTTTTT. Translation: CAISETGKLFF.